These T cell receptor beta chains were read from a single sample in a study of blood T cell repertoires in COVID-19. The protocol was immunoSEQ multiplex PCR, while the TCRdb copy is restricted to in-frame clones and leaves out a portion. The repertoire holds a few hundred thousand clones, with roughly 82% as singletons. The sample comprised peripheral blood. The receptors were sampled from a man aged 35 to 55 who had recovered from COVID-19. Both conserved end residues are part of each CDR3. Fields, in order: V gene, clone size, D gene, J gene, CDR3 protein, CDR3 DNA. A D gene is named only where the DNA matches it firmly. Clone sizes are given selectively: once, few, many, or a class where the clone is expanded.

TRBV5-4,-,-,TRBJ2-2,CASRRLAGELFF,TGTGCCAGCAGGCGACTAGCCGGGGAGCTGTTTTTT
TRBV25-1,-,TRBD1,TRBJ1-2,CASSEPGTDYGYTF,TGTGCCAGCAGTGAACCGGGGACAGACTATGGCTACACCTTC
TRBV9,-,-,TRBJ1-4,CASSVNTGLGEKLFF,TGTGCCAGCAGCGTAAATACCGGGTTGGGTGAAAAACTGTTTTTT
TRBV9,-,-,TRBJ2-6,CASSVGGSESNSGANVLTF,TGTGCCAGCAGCGTAGGGGGTAGCGAATCCAACTCTGGGGCCAACGTCCTGACTTTC
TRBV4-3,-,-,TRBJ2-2,CASSQAPGTGELFF,TGCGCCAGCAGCCAAGCCCCGGGCACCGGGGAGCTGTTTTTT
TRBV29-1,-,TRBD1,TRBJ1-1,CAGQDQAEAFF,TGCGCGGGACAGGATCAGGCTGAAGCTTTCTTT
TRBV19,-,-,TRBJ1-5,CASSPRNRESNQPQHF,TGTGCCAGTAGCCCAAGGAACAGGGAGAGCAATCAGCCCCAGCATTTT
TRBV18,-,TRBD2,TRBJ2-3,CASSPDVGGDYRTDTQYF,TGTGCCAGCTCCCCGGACGTGGGGGGGGACTACCGCACAGATACGCAGTATTTT
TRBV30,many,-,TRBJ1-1,CAWSSTRLAEAFF,TGTGCCTGGAGTTCGACCAGGCTCGCTGAAGCTTTCTTT
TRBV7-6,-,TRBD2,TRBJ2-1,CASSLGAGDNNEQFF,TGTGCCAGCAGCTTAGGGGCGGGAGATAACAATGAGCAGTTCTTC
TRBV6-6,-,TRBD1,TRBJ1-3,CASSYEQGQGGNTIYF,TGTGCCAGCAGTTACGAACAGGGACAGGGGGGAAACACCATATATTTT
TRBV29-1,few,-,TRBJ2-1,CSVSGRLGDEQFF,TGCAGCGTTTCGGGGAGGTTAGGCGATGAGCAGTTCTTC
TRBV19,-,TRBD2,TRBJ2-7,CASSIGGAGAGSYEQYF,TGTGCCAGTAGTATCGGGGGGGCGGGGGCCGGCTCCTACGAGCAGTACTTC
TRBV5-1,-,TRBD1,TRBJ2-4,CASSENRGVDIQYF,TGCGCCAGCAGCGAAAACAGGGGGGTGGACATTCAGTACTTC